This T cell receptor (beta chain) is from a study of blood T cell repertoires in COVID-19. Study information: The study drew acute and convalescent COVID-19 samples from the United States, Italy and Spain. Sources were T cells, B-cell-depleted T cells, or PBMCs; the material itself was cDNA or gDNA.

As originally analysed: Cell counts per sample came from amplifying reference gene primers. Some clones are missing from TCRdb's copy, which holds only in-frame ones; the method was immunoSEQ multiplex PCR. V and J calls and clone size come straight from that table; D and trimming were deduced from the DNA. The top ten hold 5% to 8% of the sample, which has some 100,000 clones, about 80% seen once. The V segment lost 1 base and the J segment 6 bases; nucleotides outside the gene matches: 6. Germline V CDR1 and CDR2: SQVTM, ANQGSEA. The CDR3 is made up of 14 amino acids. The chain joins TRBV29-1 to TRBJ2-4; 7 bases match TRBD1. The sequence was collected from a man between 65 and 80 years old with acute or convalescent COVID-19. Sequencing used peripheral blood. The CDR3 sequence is CSVEGGTALNIQYF. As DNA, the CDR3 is TGCAGCGTTGAAGGAGGGACAGCCCTAAACATTCAGTACTTC.